The 20 T cell receptor beta chains in this list originate from one sample, sequenced in a study of identical twins. TCRdb re-derived calls from the 5' RACE reads in MiXCR, one entry per CDR3 protein. This table holds more than 650,000 distinct CDR3 sequences, approximately 6.1% found once. Material for sequencing was naive T cells sorted from blood. Every receptor here comes from a man between 18 and 29 years old in good health.

There are a few counts of this clonotype. The gene calls are TRBV12-3 or TRBV12-4 and TRBJ2-3; 8 bases fit TRBD2. The CDR3 extends over 13 amino acids. Trimming at V came to 6 bases and at J to 4 bases, leaving 3 bases not matched to a gene. In DNA form, the CDR3 reads TGTGCCAGCAGAGCGGGAGAGGCAGATACGCAGTATTTT. This codes for CASRAGEADTQYF.

This rearrangement joins TRBV5-6 to TRBJ2-1; D not resolved. Germline CDR1 and CDR2: SGHDT and YYEEEE. V lost 1 base, J lost 9 bases, and 8 bases lay in between. The CDR3 is made up of 12 amino acids. The CDR3 region has the DNA TGTGCCAGCAGCTTGCGGCGGTCTGAGCAGTTCTTC. Its translation is CASSLRRSEQFF.

This clonotype was found a few times. The chain joins TRBV6-1 to TRBJ1-1; 8 bases fit TRBD1. Germline V gene sequence: CDR1 MNHNS, CDR2 SASEGT. This CDR3 is built from 14 residues. The V gene end was trimmed by 4 bases and the J gene end by 5 bases; junction bases not matched to a gene: 6. CDR3 coding DNA: TGTGCCAGCAGTGTCGACAGGGGAGGGACTGAAGCTTTCTTT. The encoded protein is CASSVDRGGTEAFF.

A few counts support this clonotype. This chain connects TRBV6-1 to TRBJ1-5, with a weak D call TRBD1 (5 bases). Germline values: CDR1 MNHNS, CDR2 SASEGT. Trimming stripped 8 bases from V and 0 bases from J, with 20 bases between. CDR3 size: 17 residues. The CDR3 protein is CASAETELIFSNQPQHF. The CDR3 DNA is TGTGCCAGCGCCGAGACAGAGCTTATTTTTAGCAATCAGCCCCAGCATTTT.

The sample holds many counts of this clonotype. The V and J genes are TRBV5-1 and TRBJ2-5; D might be TRBD1 or TRBD2, each matching 5 bases. Per germline, CDR1 SGHRS and CDR2 YFSETQ. The CDR3 contains 16 residues. Trimming removed 0 bases from V and 2 bases from J, with 14 bases in between. The CDR3 loop reads CASSLVLGAGQETQYF. Written as DNA, the CDR3 is TGCGCCAGCAGCTTGGTGCTCGGGGCCGGACAAGAGACCCAGTACTTC.

The gene calls are TRBV19 and TRBJ2-3; TRBD2 matches at 7 bases. The trim removed 6 bases at V and 6 bases at J, leaving 12 bases unmatched. The CDR3 loop spans 15 amino acids. Germline V CDR1 and CDR2: LNHDA, SQIVND (reference sequence). In DNA, the CDR3 is TGTGCCAGTAGCCCGGGACTAACCAGCTCTGATACGCAGTATTTT. Encoded protein: CASSPGLTSSDTQYF.

As for this clonotype: One end of the junction varies from germline; a read error may be responsible. This chain connects TRBV12-3 or TRBV12-4 to TRBJ2-3; the D gene is possibly TRBD1 (6 bases). CDR3 length: 16 amino acids. CDR3 bases: TGTGCCAGCAGTTTAGTACAGGGCTCCCGCACAGATACGCAGTTTTTT. Amino acids: CASSLVQGSRTDTQFF.

V and J are TRBV2 and TRBJ1-2; 8 positions match TRBD1. V lost 7 bases to trimming and J lost 3 bases; unmatched junction nucleotides: 16. This CDR3 contains 17 residues. CDR1 is SNHLY and CDR2 is FYNNEI in the germline V gene. CDR3 in DNA: TGTGCCAGCACCTCCCTCGGACAGGGAACGGTAGACTATGGCTACACCTTC. Its translation is CASTSLGQGTVDYGYTF.

The chain has TRBV3-1 and TRBJ2-3; a possible D gene is TRBD2 (5 bases). The CDR3 is made up of 15 amino acids. Trimming removed 0 bases from V and 4 bases from J, with 11 bases in between. From germline, CDR1 is LGHDT and CDR2 YNNKEL (reference sequence). The CDR3 region has the DNA TGTGCCAGCAGCCAAGATGTGGGAGCACCAGATACGCAGTATTTT. Translating it yields CASSQDVGAPDTQYF.

This rearrangement joins TRBV21-1 to TRBJ1-5. TRBV21-1 is an annotated pseudogene. This CDR3 contains 13 residues. CDR3 amino acids: CASSSCERQPQHF. The CDR3 coding sequence is TGTGCCAGCAGCAGCTGTGAAAGGCAGCCCCAGCATTTT.

This clonotype was seen a few times. The J gene is TRBJ1-1, the V gene TRBV7-8, with a tentative D call TRBD1 (6 bases). Germline-derived CDR1 and CDR2 are SGHVS and FQNEAQ. The CDR3 loop spans 13 amino acids. V lost 8 bases, J lost 1 base, and 11 bases lay in between. CDR3 in DNA: TGTGCCAGCTACAGGGAGAGGAACACTGAAGCTTTCTTT. Protein: CASYRERNTEAFF.

There are a few counts of this clonotype. The chain is built from TRBV7-9 and TRBJ2-6; D call uncertain. Germline V gene sequence: CDR1 SEHNR, CDR2 FQNEAQ (reference sequence). CDR3 length equals 16 residues. V was trimmed by 8 bases and J by 1 base, leaving 15 bases between them. CDR3 sequence reads: CASHWAATSGANVLTF. For the CDR3, the DNA is TGTGCCAGCCACTGGGCAGCAACTTCTGGGGCCAACGTCCTGACTTTC.

This clonotype was detected many times. The chain is built from TRBV2 and TRBJ1-4; a possible D gene is TRBD1 (6 bases). This CDR3 contains 16 residues. Germline lookup yields CDR1 SNHLY and CDR2 FYNNEI. Trimming shortened V by 0 bases and J by 8 bases, and 16 bases separated the two germline ends. CDR3 protein: CASSEARTNTGEKLFF. The CDR3 DNA follows: TGTGCCAGCAGTGAAGCCCGGACAAATACAGGGGAAAAACTGTTTTTT.

This clonotype was observed at least ten times. The CDR3 DNA is TGCAGCGTTGAAGGATGGGGACTAGCGGGGTTCTTC. This translates into CSVEGWGLAGFF. V gene TRBV29-1 combines with J gene TRBJ2-1, with TRBD2 identical over 12 bases. The CDR3 length is 12 residues. Trimming at V came to 1 base and at J to 15 bases, leaving 4 bases not matched to a gene. Germline V gives CDR1 SQVTM, CDR2 ANQGSEA.

The J gene is TRBJ2-3, the V gene TRBV25-1, with 8 nucleotides matching TRBD2. Germline-derived CDR1 and CDR2 are MGHDK and SYGVNS. The CDR3 spans 18 residues. J was trimmed by 4 bases and V by 7 bases; bases with no gene match: 19. The CDR3 sequence: CASIGHPKGEAGADTQYF. The CDR3 DNA reads as TGTGCCAGCATCGGACACCCCAAAGGGGAAGCGGGAGCAGATACGCAGTATTTT.

The rearrangement joins TRBV29-1 to TRBJ1-2; TRBD1 is a possible D gene (6 bases). V shed 4 bases and J shed 4 bases, with 16 bases lying between them. This CDR3 region has 14 residues. Germline V gives CDR1 SQVTM, CDR2 ANQGSEA. CDR3 in DNA: TGCAGCGTTGGAGCTACCAGGGGAGGCTATGGCTACACCTTC. Translation gives CSVGATRGGYGYTF.

There are many counts of this clonotype. The chain is built from TRBV20-1 and TRBJ2-1; no clear D. Germline CDR1 is DFQATT and CDR2 is SNEGSKA (reference sequence). V was trimmed by 3 bases and J by 4 bases, leaving 16 bases between them. This CDR3 spans 15 amino acids. This CDR3 reads CSASQAIRRYNEQFF. The CDR3 nucleotides read TGCAGTGCTAGTCAGGCCATTAGGCGTTACAATGAGCAGTTCTTC.

This clonotype turned up a few times. CDR3 residues: CASSEGAWGGDGYTF. For the CDR3, the DNA is TGCGCCAGCTCTGAGGGGGCATGGGGAGGGGATGGCTACACCTTC. V usage is TRBV10-2 and J usage is TRBJ1-2, with 7 bases fitting TRBD1. Germline CDR1 WSHSY, CDR2 SAAADI. V was clipped by 8 bases and J by 6 bases; unmatched bases: 15. This CDR3 region has 15 residues.

This clonotype was picked up a small number of times. The chain has TRBV6-2 or TRBV6-3 and TRBJ2-2; 8 bases align to TRBD2. From germline, CDR1 is MNHEY and CDR2 SVGEGT. Trimming took 0 bases from V and 6 from J; bases not matched to a gene: 12. This CDR3 has 18 residues. The DNA for the CDR3 is TGTGCCAGCAGTTACTCGGGTAGCGGGAAAGTGTCCCCCGGGGAGCTGTTTTTT. It yields the protein CASSYSGSGKVSPGELFF.

This clonotype was observed many times. The chain is built from TRBV4-2 and TRBJ2-2; 8 bases are shared with TRBD1. The germline gives CDR1 LGHNA, CDR2 YNFKEQ. The CDR3 length is 15 residues. J lost 7 bases, V lost 0 bases, and 4 bases had no gene match. The CDR3 DNA sequence: TGTGCCAGCAGCCAAGAGGCAGGGGGCTACGGGGAGCTGTTTTTT. Its translation is CASSQEAGGYGELFF.